Many counts were recorded for the clone carrying this T cell receptor (beta chain). Its antigen remains unknown. This specimen belongs to a study of T cell repertoires in cytomegalovirus infection. For the study at large: Indications came from public TCR beta signatures; they pointed to CMV infection and to a matching HLA type.

Findings of the study overall: Across the ex vivo response, the dominant clonotypes were HLA-C-restricted CMV-specific TCR beta clonotypes.

Germline CDR1 and CDR2: SGHTA and FQGTGA. The CDR3 spans 14 residues. V lost 1 base to trimming and J lost 5 bases, with 9 bases between them. Using its own MiXCR run on the reads, TCRdb lists one record per CDR3 protein. The sample lists fewer than 950,000 distinct CDR3 sequences, around a third occurring once. V is TRBV7-3 and J is TRBJ2-1; D possibly corresponds to TRBD1 (5 bases). Sequencing was performed on cultured CD8+ T cells from PBMCs, taken from culture after CMV antigen stimulation. This receptor was obtained from a human donor in good health (CMV status not recorded). Some clones in this sample may be carry-over from other donors' samples. CDR3 in DNA: TGTGCCAGCAGCTTAATCCTAGGGGACAATGAGCAGTTCTTC. Translated, it gives CASSLILGDNEQFF. Using reference TRBV7-3 and TRBJ2-1 for the parts outside the CDR3, the full variable domain is GAGVSQTPSNKVTEKGKYVELRCDPISGHTALYWYRQSLGQGPEFLIYFQGTGAADDSGLPNDRFFAVRPEGSVSTLKIQRTERGDSAVYLCASSLILGDNEQFFGPGTRLTVL.